The 10 T cell receptor beta chains reported below all come from one sample, sequenced in a study of T cells expressing NK-cell markers. TCRdb reprocessed the 5' RACE reads; each CDR3 protein has one entry and no DNA is given. This table holds around 380,000 distinct CDR3 sequences. Sequencing was carried out using blood T cells: a sorted CD56 or NKG2C T cell subset, CD4+ or CD8+ T cells, or bulk PBMC T cells (not recorded which). The receptors derive from a woman aged 45-60 years in good health.

The chain is built from TRBV5-1 and TRBJ2-7; the TCRdb call, TRBD2, lacks DNA for checking. From germline, CDR1 is SGHRS and CDR2 YFSETQ. This CDR3 is built from 14 residues. The CDR3 sequence is CASRGGPSSYEQYF. Looking up the rest from reference TRBV5-1 and TRBJ2-7 gives the full variable domain: KAGVTQTPRYLIKTRGQQVTLSCSPISGHRSVSWYQQTPGQGLQFLFEYFSETQRNKGNFPGRFSGRQFSNSRSEMNVSTLELGDSALYLCASRGGPSSYEQYFGPGTRLTVT.

The CDR3 here is CKAGTGGFAGEQFF. The rearrangement uses TRBV20-1 and TRBJ2-1; TCRdb's D call of TRBD1 is untestable without DNA. This CDR3 comprises 14 residues. The V gene's germline CDR1 is DFQATT and CDR2 SNEGSKA (reference sequence).

This sequence joins TRBV12-3 or TRBV12-4 and TRBJ2-7; the TCRdb D gene call, TRBD2, has no DNA to confirm it. CDR3 length: 16 amino acids. This CDR3 reads CASSLRVAEVSYEQYF.

The J gene is TRBJ1-4, the V gene TRBV6-6; without DNA, the TCRdb call of TRBD1 cannot be checked. This CDR3 has 15 amino acids. Looked up from germline, CDR1 is MNHNY and CDR2 is SVGAGI (reference sequence). The CDR3 spells CASSSQTGFEEKLFF.

This chain uses TRBV12-5 with TRBJ1-2. This CDR3 region has 13 residues. Germline CDR1 reads LGHNT; CDR2 reads FRNRAP. CDR3 amino acids: CASAERRDYGYTF.

The rearrangement links TRBV3-1 to TRBJ2-7; the TCRdb D gene call, TRBD2, has no DNA to confirm it. CDR1 is LGHDT and CDR2 is YNNKEL in the germline V gene (reference sequence). The CDR3 extends over 14 amino acids. CDR3: CASSPLGSSYEQYF.

This chain joins TRBV29-1 and TRBJ2-1; the D gene TCRdb calls, TRBD1, cannot be checked with no DNA. The germline V gene has CDR1 SQVTM and CDR2 ANQGSEA. The CDR3 is 18 residues long. The CDR3 region is CSVRPDRGRLAAYNEQFF.

The genes are TRBV4-1 and TRBJ2-3. Germline values: CDR1 MGHRA, CDR2 YSYEKL. The CDR3 totals 21 residues. This chain's CDR3 is CASSQGRSDPILKDETDTQYF.

This chain joins TRBV6-5 and TRBJ2-5; the D call from TCRdb, TRBD2, cannot be confirmed without DNA. The CDR3 spans 13 residues. Germline-derived CDR1 and CDR2 are MNHEY and SVGAGI. CDR3: CASSPGLHETQYF.

This sequence joins TRBV12-3 or TRBV12-4 and TRBJ2-1; TCRdb's D call of TRBD1 is untestable without DNA. This CDR3 contains 12 residues. CDR3 residues: CASSRQGIEQFF.